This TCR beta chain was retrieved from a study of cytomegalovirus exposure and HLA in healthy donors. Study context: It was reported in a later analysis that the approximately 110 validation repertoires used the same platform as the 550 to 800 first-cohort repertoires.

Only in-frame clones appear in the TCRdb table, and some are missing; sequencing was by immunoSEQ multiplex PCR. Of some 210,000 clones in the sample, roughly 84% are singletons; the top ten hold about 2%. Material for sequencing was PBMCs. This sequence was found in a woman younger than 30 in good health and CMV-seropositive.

The CDR3 bases are TGCAGTGCTCCCCAAAACACTGAAGCTTTCTTT. It specifies CSAPQNTEAFF. This chain uses TRBV20-1 with TRBJ1-1; no clear D. Trimming pared 5 bases from V and 2 bases from J, leaving 6 bases between. Per the germline V gene, CDR1 is DFQATT and CDR2 is SNEGSKA (reference sequence). The CDR3 is made up of 11 amino acids.